The text below deals with one T cell receptor (beta chain). Its antigen is not identified. Profiling relied on immunoSEQ multiplex PCR, and the TCRdb table lists in-frame clones only, not all of them. The sample yields approximately 2.5 million clones, under 95% seen once. The V gene's germline CDR1 is MNHEY and CDR2 SMNVEV (reference sequence). CDR3 length: 13 residues. The V gene lost 6 bases and the J gene lost 7 bases, with 16 bases spanning the gap. This sample was included in a study of shared clonotypes between healthy human individuals. General observations from the study: It was the non-shared clonotypes that had lower generation probabilities than clonotypes shared by all four donors.

The study drew its donors from healthy HIV-negative adults without recent acute infections or vaccinations. The chain employs TRBV27 and TRBJ2-7; tentatively, D is TRBD1 or TRBD2 (5 bases each). The clonotype comes from a man between 18 and 35 years old in good health. Some clones in this sample may be carry-over from other donors' samples. Sequenced: naive CD4+ T cells from PBMCs. Subset here: CD45RA+ positively selected. The CDR3 DNA sequence: TGTGCCAGCAGGAGAGGGGTAGTGGGAGAGCAGTACTTC. Translation gives CASRRGVVGEQYF.